One sample yielded the 10 T cell receptor beta chains listed below, sequenced in a study of CD8 T cells in ankylosing spondylitis. MiXCR, run by TCRdb on the 5' RACE reads, gives a single entry per CDR3 protein. The table shows 150,000 to 250,000 distinct CDR3 sequences, with around 13% occurring only once. Sample: blood, either unsorted or a sorted T cell fraction (not recorded which). The receptors were gathered from a male donor with ankylosing spondylitis or in good health (not recorded which).

There are many counts of this clonotype. The J gene is TRBJ2-7, the V gene TRBV14, with a possible D match to TRBD2 (6 bases). Germline-derived CDR1 and CDR2 are SGHDN and FVKESK. The CDR3 covers 15 residues. Trimming removed 5 bases at V and 3 bases at J, with 17 bases between. In DNA, the CDR3 is TGTGCCAGCAGCGTCAGACTAGTCCCCCTCTACGAGCAGTACTTC. Translating it yields CASSVRLVPLYEQYF.

The V call is TRBV20-1, the J call TRBJ2-7; the D is unclear. Germline lookup yields CDR1 DFQATT and CDR2 SNEGSKA (reference sequence). V shed 2 bases and J shed 4 bases, with 12 bases lying between them. CDR3 size: 13 residues. The CDR3 DNA reads as TGCAGTGCTAGATCCTCGGATGGGTACGAGCAGTACTTC. It encodes CSARSSDGYEQYF.

The chain uses TRBV5-1 and TRBJ2-1; weak D call: TRBD1 (6 bases). Germline V lookup: CDR1 SGHRS, CDR2 YFSETQ. V lost 4 bases and J lost 6, with 11 bases in between. CDR3 length: 13 amino acids. The CDR3 nucleotides are TGCGCCAGCAGCCCTGAGGGGGTCAATGAGCAGTTCTTC. It specifies CASSPEGVNEQFF. Drawing the rest from reference TRBV5-1 and TRBJ2-1, the complete variable domain is KAGVTQTPRYLIKTRGQQVTLSCSPISGHRSVSWYQQTPGQGLQFLFEYFSETQRNKGNFPGRFSGRQFSNSRSEMNVSTLELGDSALYLCASSPEGVNEQFFGPGTRLTVL.

The chain has TRBV7-6 and TRBJ2-1; TRBD2 matches at 10 bases. Germline CDR1 and CDR2: SGHVS and FNYEAQ. The junction had 10 bases not matched to a gene; V was cut back by 7 bases and J by 1 base. The CDR3 runs to 17 residues. Written as DNA, the CDR3 is TGTGCCAGCAAGGCTAGACTAGCGGGCGTATCCTACAATGAGCAGTTCTTC. As protein: CASKARLAGVSYNEQFF.

The V call is TRBV6-1, the J call TRBJ2-7; 7 bases are a match to TRBD1. Germline V gene sequence: CDR1 MNHNS, CDR2 SASEGT. The V segment lost 4 bases and the J segment 1 base; nucleotides outside the gene matches: 4. This CDR3 is 14 amino acids long. The CDR3 sequence: CASSVGTESYEQYF. The CDR3 DNA reads TGTGCCAGCAGTGTAGGGACAGAGTCCTACGAGCAGTACTTC.

CDR3 sequence (DNA): TGCAGTGCTGGAGCGGGAGTACGAGAGACCCAGTACTTC. Its translation is CSAGAGVRETQYF. The gene calls are TRBV20-1 and TRBJ2-5, with 8 nucleotides matching TRBD2. CDR1 and CDR2 (germline): DFQATT, SNEGSKA (reference sequence). V trimming: 5 bases; J trimming: 4 bases; junction bases outside the gene matches: 6. CDR3 length: 13 amino acids.

A few counts support this clonotype. The rearrangement joins TRBV27 to TRBJ2-7, with no clear D. CDR3 length: 12 residues. Trimming took 5 bases from V and 6 from J, leaving 11 bases between them. Germline values: CDR1 MNHEY, CDR2 SMNVEV (reference sequence). CDR3 in DNA: TGTGCCAGCAGTCCCGGTGGCTCCGAGCAGTACTTC. Translated: CASSPGGSEQYF.

The V call is TRBV25-1, the J call TRBJ2-1; D might be TRBD2 (5 bases). Trimming removed 8 bases at V and 8 bases at J, with 7 bases between. This CDR3 spans 10 amino acids. Germline V gene sequence: CDR1 MGHDK, CDR2 SYGVNS. The CDR3 reads CASGGDEQFF. The CDR3, as DNA: TGTGCCAGCGGAGGCGATGAGCAGTTCTTC.

This clonotype was seen only a few times. This chain links TRBV27 with TRBJ2-1, with TRBD2 matching 7 bases. CDR3 length: 16 residues. J gave up 1 base and V 4 bases, and 7 bases lay outside the gene matches. Germline-derived CDR1 and CDR2 are MNHEY and SMNVEV (reference sequence). CDR3: CASSSAGVRSYNEQFF. The CDR3 bases are TGTGCCAGCAGTTCGGCGGGAGTTAGGTCCTACAATGAGCAGTTCTTC.

In its sample, this clonotype was seen a few times. The rearrangement uses TRBV11-2 and TRBJ2-7; possible D gene TRBD2, 6 bases. V was shortened by 5 bases and J by 0 bases, with 17 bases between the two germline ends. This CDR3 spans 16 amino acids. Germline CDR1 reads SGHAT; CDR2 reads FQNNGV. CDR3 bases: TGTGCCAGCAGCCTACCGGCCGGGACTCCCTCCTACGAGCAGTACTTC. The encoded protein is CASSLPAGTPSYEQYF.